This T cell receptor beta chain appears in the sequencing data of a study of siplizumab effects on memory and regulatory T cells. Study conclusions and caveats: Confirmatory evidence of suppressive function in proliferating siplizumab-culture Tregs was not obtained.

Germline V CDR1 and CDR2: LNHDA, SQIVND (reference sequence). V was cut by 3 bases and J by 0 bases, with 8 bases left in between. The CDR3 runs 14 residues. Assay: immunoSEQ multiplex PCR; the TCRdb copy retains only in-frame clones and omits some. The sample has some 100,000 clones, 92% seen once. Points on this clone: As yet, its antigen is unknown.

Input material: Tregs sorted from blood. V is TRBV19 and J is TRBJ1-2; no definite D call. The sequence derives from a human donor in good health. This CDR3 reads CASSIRGPNYGYTF. Here the CDR3 DNA reads TGTGCCAGTAGTATCCGTGGCCCTAACTATGGCTACACCTTC.